The following is a TCR beta chain sequence with its context. Which antigen it targets is not known. No base quality values were provided; no much bigger clone lies one nucleotide off. The data derive from a study of post-analysis software for immune sequencing data (dated by TCRdb to 2015 to 2017). Broadly, across the study: Relapsing-remitting, secondary progressive and progressive-relapsing multiple sclerosis were recorded as disease courses, and subtype annotation was lacking for some patients. The patient repertoires were set against under 13 previously published healthy control repertoires from donors whose ages ranged from roughly 6 to 27 years. A subset of samples was prepared in parallel using single-end sample barcoding, then pooled and co-amplified after Illumina adapter ligation.

To demonstrate the VDJtools post-analysis software, the study profiled TCR beta repertoires from the peripheral blood of about 13 young patients with multiple sclerosis. The multiple sclerosis patients were children and adolescents ranging in age from about 6 to 17 years. Library preparation was by PCR. TCRdb names Illumina HiSeq 2500 as the instrument used. To reduce PCR and sequencing biases, unique molecular identifiers were built into the TCR beta cDNA libraries. Per 1 to 10 million input T cells, some 500,000 cDNA molecules were obtained, such that each molecule approximated one T cell. The patient libraries were prepared and sequenced using the same protocol as the earlier healthy control dataset. Samples belonging to the same batch were prepared together, multiplexed and sequenced on a shared HiSeq lane. Per the authors' processing: MIGEC was used to process the raw barcoded reads, and molecular identifier groups with only a single read were discarded before consensus assembly and CDR3 extraction. Clonotype tables were post-analysed with VDJtools, normalizing diversity by down-sampling all datasets to the smallest sample size. To correct batch-related cross-sample contamination, repertoire overlap clustering matched CDR3 amino acid sequences but not nucleotide sequences. Through fastp at Q25 and MiXCR, TCRdb rebuilt clones from the public reads, retaining in-frame beta chains. A single entry per CDR3 protein holds the most common genes and DNA from its merged rows. Here the V and J calls rest on TCRdb's processing, not on the authors' analysis. The sample table records fewer than 850,000 distinct CDR3 sequences; 25% to 30% of these occur just once. In total, the top ten clones hold around 0.56% of the sample.

Overall results and qualifications from the work: Significantly lower normalized Chao1 diversity was found in multiple sclerosis patients than in controls, suggesting substantial peripheral T-cell clonal expansion. The multiple sclerosis patient group was slightly younger than the control group. When samples were clustered directly using the F measure, samples prepared in the same batch co-clustered strongly, which prompted a batch-effect correction.

This TCR was sampled from a girl aged 10-17 years with multiple sclerosis. The sample consisted of blood.

The DNA reads TGCGCCAGCAGCTTGGCCATGGGGCAGGGGGTCACTGAAGCTTTCTTT. The resulting protein is CASSLAMGQGVTEAFF. The chain employs TRBV5-1 and TRBJ1-1; 7 junctional bases match TRBD1. CDR1 and CDR2 are drawn from the germline V gene: SGHRS, YFSETQ. Clipping removes 0 bases from V and 4 bases from J, with 9 as the unmatched junction base count. The cysteine opens and the phenylalanine closes a CDR3 of 16 amino acids. The DNA shown is the 48-base CDR3, in frame from base 1.